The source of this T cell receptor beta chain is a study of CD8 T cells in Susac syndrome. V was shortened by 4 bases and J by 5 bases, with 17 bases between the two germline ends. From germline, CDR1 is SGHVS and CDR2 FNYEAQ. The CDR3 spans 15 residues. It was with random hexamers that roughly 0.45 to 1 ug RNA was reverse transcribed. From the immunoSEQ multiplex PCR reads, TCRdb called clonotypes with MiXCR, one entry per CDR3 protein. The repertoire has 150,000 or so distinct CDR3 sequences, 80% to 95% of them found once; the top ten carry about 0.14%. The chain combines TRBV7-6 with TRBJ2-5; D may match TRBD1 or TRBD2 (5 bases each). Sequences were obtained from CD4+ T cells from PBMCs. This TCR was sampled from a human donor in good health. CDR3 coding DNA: TGTGCCAGCAGCTCGAGTGGACAAGGCGGGGAGACCCAGTACTTC. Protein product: CASSSSGQGGETQYF.